The 17 T cell receptor beta chains reported below all come from one sample, sequenced in a study of spatial heterogeneity in lung cancer. Overall study findings and caveats: Expanded alpha and beta TCR counts within tumors tracked tumor mutation counts.

Each CDR3 protein is one row after TCRdb ran MiXCR on the 5' RACE reads. This table holds over 1,500 distinct CDR3 sequences, 5.5% to 7% found once. These TCRs are of unknown antigen specificity. Time point described: sample taken at primary tumor resection. The input for sequencing was lung tumor tissue, taken at surgery. These receptors were taken from a female donor with early-stage non-small cell lung cancer.

By share of the sample, this clonotype is medium-sized. In a library made to pick up alpha chains, this beta chain is a stray read with a size that means little. This rearrangement joins TRBV6-6 to TRBJ1-1; D gene uncertain. Trimming stripped 7 bases from V and 1 base from J, with 13 bases between. The CDR3 covers 14 residues. The germline V gene encodes CDR1 MNHNY and CDR2 SVGAGI (reference sequence). CDR3 in DNA: TGTGCCAGCAAAGTCGGGCAGGCGAACACTGAAGCTTTCTTT. This sequence encodes CASKVGQANTEAFF.

This clonotype rates as medium-sized. For a library built for alpha chains, this beta chain is a stray read; little rests on its size. V is TRBV3-1 and J is TRBJ2-7; TRBD1 matches at 8 bases. V lost 4 bases to trimming and J lost 2 bases; unmatched junction nucleotides: 7. Germline values: CDR1 LGHDT, CDR2 YNNKEL (reference sequence). The CDR3 length is 15 residues. CDR3 sequence (DNA): TGTGCCAGCAGCCCCGGACAGGGCGTTACCTACGAGCAGTACTTC. It encodes CASSPGQGVTYEQYF.

This clonotype counts as medium-sized. As an off-target read in a library built for alpha chains, this beta chain has a frequency of little significance. The CDR3 loop reads CASSTEGQGAFF. Here the CDR3 DNA reads TGTGCCAGCAGCACAGAGGGACAGGGGGCTTTCTTT. The chain employs TRBV7-9 and TRBJ1-1, with TRBD1 identical over 10 bases. The germline V gene has CDR1 SEHNR and CDR2 FQNEAQ (reference sequence). V trimming: 5 bases; J trimming: 11 bases; junction bases outside the gene matches: 5. This CDR3 region has 12 residues.

This clonotype has ten or more counts. The size of this beta chain means little, since it is a stray read in a library made for alpha chains. The chain combines TRBV5-1 with TRBJ2-6; D call uncertain. Germline loops: CDR1 SGHRS, CDR2 YFSETQ. Trimming left V 4 bases short and J 0 bases short, with 8 bases between. This CDR3 is 15 amino acids long. CDR3 bases: TGCGCCAGCAGCCTGGCGAACTCTGGGGCCAACGTCCTGACTTTC. It yields the protein CASSLANSGANVLTF.

In this sample, this clonotype turned up a few times. For a library built for alpha chains, this beta chain is a stray read; little rests on its size. The V call is TRBV28, the J call TRBJ2-7; 12 bases are a match to TRBD2. The CDR3 extends over 13 amino acids. V shed 8 bases, J shed 1 base, and the junction held 0 bases outside the gene matches. The germline V gene has CDR1 MDHEN and CDR2 SYDVKM. The CDR3 spells CASGLAGSYEQYF. The CDR3, as DNA: TGTGCCAGCGGACTAGCGGGATCCTACGAGCAGTACTTC.

This clonotype is labeled as medium-sized. A library prepared for alpha chains yielded this beta chain as an off-target read; its size is of little meaning. This chain connects TRBV12-3 or TRBV12-4 to TRBJ2-1; D remains ambiguous. The CDR3 runs 11 residues. Trimming removed 7 bases from V and 5 bases from J, with 6 bases in between. This CDR3 is CASTANNEQFF. As DNA, the CDR3 is TGTGCCAGCACCGCAAACAATGAGCAGTTCTTC.

Judged by abundance, this clonotype is large. This beta chain appears as a stray read in a library generated for alpha chains; its size is not informative. This sequence joins TRBV7-8 and TRBJ2-3, with unresolved D. The ends were cut back, 0 bases at V and 1 base at J, with 5 bases in the middle. The CDR3 is made up of 14 amino acids. Germline CDR1 and CDR2: SGHVS and FQNEAQ. CDR3 nucleotides: TGTGCCAGCAGCTTAGCTAAGGGCACAGATACGCAGTATTTT. As protein: CASSLAKGTDTQYF.

For this clonotype: The size of this beta chain means little, since it is a stray read in a library made for alpha chains. The rearrangement links TRBV20-1 to TRBJ1-2; D gene ambiguous. The germline V gene encodes CDR1 DFQATT and CDR2 SNEGSKA (reference sequence). The CDR3 sequence is 15 residues long. V lost 3 bases to trimming and J lost 5 bases, with 19 bases between them. The CDR3, as DNA: TGCAGTGCTAGCCCGGCCGGAGGAGCCCATTATGGCTACACCTTC. As protein: CSASPAGGAHYGYTF.

This clonotype is deemed medium-sized. Since it is a stray read in a library aimed at alpha chains, this beta chain has a size that is not meaningful. This chain links TRBV12-3 or TRBV12-4 with TRBJ2-1; no firm D call. The length of the CDR3 is 12 residues. The V end lost 5 bases, the J end lost 10 bases, and 12 bases lay between the germline ends. CDR3 nucleotide sequence: TGTGCCAGCAGTCCTACCCCTTGGGAGCAGTTCTTC. Its protein product is CASSPTPWEQFF.

Within the sample, this clonotype is medium-sized. Within a library made for alpha chains, this beta chain is off target, and its count is uninformative. The rearrangement joins TRBV28 to TRBJ2-4; D remains unclear. Germline CDR1 is MDHEN and CDR2 is SYDVKM. The ends were cut back, 6 bases at V and 10 bases at J, with 19 bases in the middle. This CDR3 region has 14 residues. The DNA for the CDR3 is TGTGCCAGCAGCGCGCCCAGACCAAAAGAGATTCAGTACTTC. Translated: CASSAPRPKEIQYF.

This clonotype is medium-sized in the sample. This beta chain was picked up by a library intended for alpha chains and is off target, so its count carries little meaning. The chain couples TRBV6-1 to TRBJ2-7, with D perhaps TRBD1 (5 bases). The CDR3 runs 14 residues. The V end was cut by 2 bases, the J end by 2 bases, with 10 bases between. Germline CDR1 MNHNS, CDR2 SASEGT. The CDR3 nucleotides read TGTGCCAGCAGTGAATACGACAGTCCCTACGAGCAGTACTTC. It encodes CASSEYDSPYEQYF.

By sample fraction, this clonotype is medium-sized. A library made for alpha chains picked up this beta chain off target, so its size means little. This chain links TRBV29-1 with TRBJ1-1; the D gene is possibly TRBD1 (6 bases). With 6 bases removed from V and 2 bases from J, the gap between germline ends came to 13 bases. Germline V gene data show CDR1 as SQVTM and CDR2 as ANQGSEA. The CDR3 totals 13 residues. As DNA, the CDR3 is TGCAGCGTCTCGACAGGAGCCAACACTGAAGCTTTCTTT. Its translation: CSVSTGANTEAFF.

Comments on this clonotype: The library was built for alpha chains, so this beta chain is an off-target read and its size means little. This chain connects TRBV20-1 to TRBJ1-5; D not certain. Trimming took 3 bases from V and 3 from J, leaving 9 bases between them. CDR3 length: 13 residues. Germline V gives CDR1 DFQATT, CDR2 SNEGSKA (reference sequence). The CDR3 here is CSASYEINQPQHF. DNA of the CDR3: TGCAGTGCTAGTTACGAGATCAATCAGCCCCAGCATTTT.

Judged by abundance, this clonotype is medium-sized. Because this beta chain is a stray read in a library intended to capture alpha chains, its abundance should not be given much weight. This chain uses TRBV6-1 with TRBJ2-7, with no clear D. CDR1 and CDR2 (germline): MNHNS, SASEGT. Trimming stripped 6 bases from V and 2 bases from J, with 17 bases between. The CDR3 covers 15 residues. DNA of the CDR3: TGTGCCAGCAGCGGCGGACCGCAGAGAGCCTACGAGCAGTACTTC. Translation: CASSGGPQRAYEQYF.

In this sample, this clonotype is medium-sized. This beta chain appears as a stray read in a library generated for alpha chains; its size is not informative. This sequence joins TRBV5-1 and TRBJ2-3, with 9 positions matching TRBD2. The CDR3 has 16 amino acids. Germline CDR1 is SGHRS and CDR2 is YFSETQ. Trimming removed 0 bases from V and 2 bases from J; junction bases left unmatched: 4. Here the CDR3 DNA reads TGCGCCAGCAGCTTGGTCTCTAGCGGGGTCACAGATACGCAGTATTTT. Protein sequence: CASSLVSSGVTDTQYF. Together with reference TRBV5-1 and TRBJ2-3, the CDR3 gives the full variable domain: KAGVTQTPRYLIKTRGQQVTLSCSPISGHRSVSWYQQTPGQGLQFLFEYFSETQRNKGNFPGRFSGRQFSNSRSEMNVSTLELGDSALYLCASSLVSSGVTDTQYFGPGTRLTVL.

Concerning this clonotype: This beta chain appears as a stray read in a library generated for alpha chains; its size is not informative. This chain connects TRBV20-1 to TRBJ1-2; D unresolved. With 8 bases removed from V and 8 bases from J, the gap between germline ends came to 21 bases. The CDR3 sequence is 13 residues long. CDR1 and CDR2 from the germline V gene are DFQATT and SNEGSKA (reference sequence). This chain's CDR3 is CSSARPGAKGYTF. As DNA, the CDR3 is TGCAGTTCGGCCCGGCCGGGCGCGAAAGGCTACACCTTC.

By proportion, this clonotype is medium-sized (0.01 to 0.1%). The library was built for alpha chains, so this beta chain is an off-target read and its size means little. The chain combines TRBV5-5 with TRBJ2-3; the D is unclear. Trimming took 0 bases from V and 4 from J, leaving 9 bases between them. The CDR3 consists of 14 residues. The V gene's germline CDR1 is SGHKS and CDR2 YYEKEE (reference sequence). As DNA, the CDR3 is TGTGCCAGCAGCTTGGCCCCAGCAGCAGATACGCAGTATTTT. This translates into CASSLAPAADTQYF.